What follows is one T cell receptor beta chain and its context. What it recognizes is unknown. The sample is drawn from a study of cytomegalovirus exposure and HLA in healthy donors. Study findings and constraints: Apparent HLA restriction characterized most CMV-associated TCR beta chains in a later analysis. In vitro assays verified that a few CMV-associated chains recognized CMV antigens specifically.

The PCR made use of 60 Vbeta and 13 Jbeta primers. Profiling relied on immunoSEQ multiplex PCR, and the TCRdb table lists in-frame clones only, not all of them. The table lists roughly 200,000 clones, around 77% of them singletons, with more than 2% in the top ten. Germline CDR1 is SGHRS and CDR2 is YFSETQ. J was trimmed by 6 bases and V by 3 bases; bases with no gene match: 5. The CDR3 has 14 amino acids. Sample: PBMCs. The clonotype originates from a man aged 55 to 69 in good health and CMV-seronegative. The chain links TRBV5-1 to TRBJ2-1; TRBD2 matches at 8 bases. The CDR3 nucleotides read TGCGCCAGCAGCTCGTCCGGGACTAGCAATGAGCAGTTCTTC. Protein: CASSSSGTSNEQFF.